This is a list of T cell receptor beta chains from one sample in a study of metastatic and nonmetastatic thyroid tumors. MiXCR reprocessed the PCR reads for TCRdb. The sample has 39,000 or so clones, approximately 51% seen once; the top ten hold around a quarter. The source material was tumor tissue. These receptors all come from a male donor with papillary thyroid cancer or a benign thyroid nodule (not recorded which). Some clones in this sample may be carry-over from other donors' samples. Both conserved end residues are part of each CDR3. Each record gives: V gene, J gene, clone size, D gene, CDR3 DNA, CDR3 protein. The D gene is left open where the match is weak. Not all rows give a size; the values are once, few, many and, for expanded clones, a class.

TRBV5-1	TRBJ2-5	.	TRBD1	TGCGCCAGCAGTAGCGACAGGGTGGGCCAAGAGACCCAGTACTTC	CASSSDRVGQETQYF
TRBV30	TRBJ2-3	.	.	TGTGCCTGGAGTCCCAGGGGCTCAGATACGCAGTATTTT	CAWSPRGSDTQYF
TRBV20-1	TRBJ2-7	.	TRBD1	TGCAGTGCTAGACTACAGGGGACAGGCGAGCAGTACTTC	CSARLQGTGEQYF
TRBV9	TRBJ2-1	once	TRBD2	TGTGCCAGCAGCCCGCTCTCGGGACTAGCGAGTAATGAGCAGTTCTTC	CASSPLSGLASNEQFF
TRBV5-1	TRBJ1-4	medium-sized	.	TGCGCCAGCAGCTTCACTACCTCCTTACGGACGCTTGCATCTAATGAAAAACTGTTTTTT	CASSFTTSLRTLASNEKLFF
TRBV10-3	TRBJ2-3	.	.	TGTGCCATCAGGCCGCGGCCCACAGATACGCAGTATTTT	CAIRPRPTDTQYF
TRBV20-1	TRBJ1-6	.	.	TGCAGTGCTAGAGATCGGGGGCAGGTCAATGCACCCCTCCACTTT	CSARDRGQVNAPLHF
TRBV11-1	TRBJ2-3	.	.	TGTGCCACCGTTAATGCGGGTGGGGACACAGATACGCAGTATTTT	CATVNAGGDTDTQYF
TRBV6-1	TRBJ1-1	.	.	TGTGCCAGCAGTAGAAATACGAACACTGAAGCTTTCTTT	CASSRNTNTEAFF
TRBV27	TRBJ2-3	few	.	TGTGCCAGCAGAACAGGAGCGGTAGATACGCAGTATTTT	CASRTGAVDTQYF
TRBV16	TRBJ1-2	.	.	TGTGCCAGCAGCGAGAGATCTGGCTATGGCTACACCTTC	CASSERSGYGYTF
TRBV7-6	TRBJ2-7	.	.	TGTGCCAGCAGTCCGTTCCCGGGACGGAGGAATTTGGCCTACGAGCAGTACTTC	CASSPFPGRRNLAYEQYF
TRBV30	TRBJ1-5	.	.	TGTGCCTGGAACGGAGGGGGGGCCCTAAATCAGCCCCAGCATTTT	CAWNGGGALNQPQHF
TRBV7-2	TRBJ1-1	.	.	TGTGCCAGCAGCCCGCCCCGGCAGGCCACTGAAGCTTTCTTT	CASSPPRQATEAFF
TRBV20-1	TRBJ1-2	once	TRBD1	TGCAGTGCAGTTAACAGGGGAAATATCTGTGGCTACACCTTC	CSAVNRGNICGYTF
TRBV11-1	TRBJ2-7	.	.	TGTGCCAGCAGCTCCCCTGGGGCAGGGGGGGCCTACGAGCAGTACTTC	CASSSPGAGGAYEQYF
TRBV18	TRBJ2-7	.	.	TGTGCCAGCTCACTCGAGTTTAGCGGGACAGGATACGAGCAGTACTTC	CASSLEFSGTGYEQYF
TRBV6-2/TRBV6-3	TRBJ2-7	few	.	TGTGCCAGCAGTCCCCCTACCAGGGCATACGAGCAGTACTTC	CASSPPTRAYEQYF